A selection of T cell receptor beta chains follows, all from one sample in a study of T cells after yellow fever vaccination. From the 5' RACE reads, TCRdb called clonotypes with MiXCR, one entry per CDR3 protein. The profile shows about 53,000 distinct CDR3 sequences, approximately 6% of them singletons. The source material was PBMCs, either bulk or a sorted T-cell subset (CD4+, CD8+, memory, or dextramer-sorted; not recorded which), sampled on the day of the yellow fever booster vaccination. These receptors were collected from a man between 18 and 29 years old who received the YFV17D yellow fever vaccine. Each CDR3 is given with its conserved first and last residue. D genes are given only for firm matches. Size is stated for part of the rows, as once, few or many counts, or as a class when the clone is expanded.

13,TRBJ1-2,.,TRBV6-5,many,CASRRTDNYGYTF,TGTGCCAGCAGACGGACAGATAACTATGGCTACACCTTC
15,TRBJ2-1,.,TRBV5-1,.,CASSLESWRLNEQFF,TGCGCCAGCAGCTTGGAGAGTTGGCGTCTCAATGAGCAGTTCTTC
15,TRBJ2-6,.,TRBV6-1,many,CASRDSRSGANVLTF,TGTGCCAGCCGAGACTCCCGCTCTGGGGCCAACGTCCTGACTTTC
17,TRBJ2-1,TRBD2,TRBV4-1,few,CASSDGPSGLSYNEQFF,TGCGCCAGCAGCGACGGACCTAGCGGACTCTCCTACAATGAGCAGTTCTTC
15,TRBJ2-5,.,TRBV29-1,many,CSVEWVGRREETQYF,TGCAGCGTTGAGTGGGTGGGTCGCAGGGAAGAGACCCAGTACTTC
13,TRBJ2-7,.,TRBV27,many,CASSPRRPYEQYF,TGTGCCAGCAGTCCCCGTCGACCCTACGAGCAGTACTTC
16,TRBJ2-6,TRBD1,TRBV12-3/TRBV12-4,few,CATADRAISGANVLTF,TGTGCCACCGCCGACAGGGCAATCTCTGGGGCCAACGTCCTGACTTTC
15,TRBJ1-5,.,TRBV18,few,CASSPYDGANQPQHF,TGTGCCAGCTCACCTTACGACGGGGCTAATCAGCCCCAGCATTTT
12,TRBJ1-6,.,TRBV28,many,CASRPQQQPLHF,TGTGCCAGCAGGCCACAACAGCAACCCCTCCACTTT
12,TRBJ1-1,.,TRBV20-1,many,CSARDWNTEAFF,TGCAGTGCCCGGGACTGGAACACTGAAGCTTTCTTT
9,TRBJ1-6,.,TRBV20-1,.,CSAAYERHF,TGCAGTGCCGCTTACGAGCGCCACTTT
18,TRBJ2-1,TRBD2,TRBV4-2,.,CASSLGLAGELSYNEQFF,TGTGCCAGCAGCCTTGGACTAGCGGGGGAGCTATCCTACAATGAGCAGTTCTTC
13,TRBJ1-2,TRBD1,TRBV6-1,.,CASRDRGNYGYTF,TGTGCCAGCCGGGACAGGGGGAACTATGGCTACACCTTC
17,TRBJ2-1,.,TRBV4-1,.,CASSRLPRTLDGNEQFF,TGCGCCAGCAGCCGACTCCCCAGAACCCTGGACGGGAATGAGCAGTTCTTC
15,TRBJ2-4,TRBD2,TRBV15,few,CATSRDPGGENIQYF,TGTGCCACCAGCAGAGATCCCGGGGGGGAAAACATTCAGTACTTC
15,TRBJ1-1,.,TRBV12-3/TRBV12-4,many,CASSLEGGRDAEAFF,TGTGCCAGCAGTTTAGAAGGCGGTCGTGATGCTGAAGCTTTCTTT
13,TRBJ2-6,.,TRBV12-3/TRBV12-4,many,CASSSPGANVLTF,TGTGCCAGCAGTTCCCCTGGGGCCAACGTCCTGACTTTC
12,TRBJ1-2,.,TRBV12-3/TRBV12-4,many,CASSPVNYGYTF,TGTGCCAGCAGTCCAGTTAACTATGGCTACACCTTC
11,TRBJ1-1,.,TRBV2,.,CASSVDSEAFF,TGTGCCAGCAGTGTGGACAGTGAAGCTTTCTTT
16,TRBJ2-2,TRBD1,TRBV29-1,many,CSAEGTGGVYTGELFF,TGCAGCGCTGAAGGGACAGGGGGCGTTTATACCGGGGAGCTGTTTTTT
18,TRBJ1-3,TRBD1,TRBV4-2,many,CASSHGTSGTDSGNTIYF,TGTGCCAGCAGCCATGGCACGAGCGGGACAGACTCTGGAAACACCATATATTTT
14,TRBJ2-7,.,TRBV9,many,CASSARASSYEQYF,TGTGCCAGCAGCGCTCGGGCGAGCTCCTACGAGCAGTACTTC
12,TRBJ2-3,TRBD2,TRBV29-1,few,CSWGGMEDTQYF,TGCAGCTGGGGGGGGATGGAGGATACGCAGTATTTT
15,TRBJ2-5,TRBD2,TRBV2,.,CATQLAGTTGETQYF,TGTGCCACCCAACTAGCGGGGACAACCGGGGAGACCCAGTACTTC
14,TRBJ1-2,.,TRBV7-9,many,CASSSGRTDYGYTF,TGTGCCAGCAGCTCGGGGAGGACGGACTATGGCTACACCTTC
14,TRBJ1-2,.,TRBV20-1,.,CSARAGEKHYGYTF,TGCAGTGCTAGAGCTGGGGAAAAGCACTATGGCTACACCTTC
14,TRBJ2-3,.,TRBV7-3,.,CASSLDRFTDTQYF,TGTGCCAGCAGCTTAGACCGATTCACAGATACGCAGTATTTT